Sequencing of this T cell receptor beta chain was carried out in a study of OX40 agonist ivuxolimab in advanced cancers. Assay used: immunoSEQ multiplex PCR; TCRdb lists only in-frame clones, some missing. This table holds about 59,000 clones, 75% to 90% found once. CDR3 length: 13 amino acids. Germline V CDR1 and CDR2: MNHEY, SVGAGI. Trimming stripped 7 bases from V and 7 bases from J, with 16 bases between. This TCR was sampled from an adult with an advanced solid tumor such as melanoma, head and neck, liver or kidney cancer. Source: CD4+ or CD8+ T cells sorted from blood, taken in a trial of the OX40 agonist ivuxolimab. This chain links TRBV6-5 with TRBJ1-2; D gene uncertain. CDR3: CASTSSLVRGYTF. DNA of the CDR3: TGTGCCAGCACCTCCTCCTTGGTGCGTGGCTACACCTTC.